Below, 23 T cell receptor beta chains from the same sample are listed, as sequenced in a study of blood T cell repertoires in COVID-19. The protocol was immunoSEQ multiplex PCR, while the TCRdb copy is restricted to in-frame clones and leaves out a portion. The top ten clones hold around 10% of a sample with roughly 280,000 clones, roughly 90% of them seen once. The sequenced material came from peripheral blood. These receptors were collected from a woman aged 25 to 39 with COVID-19, enrolled during active disease.

This clone was seen a single time. Written as DNA, the CDR3 is TGTGCCAGCAGTCGAACCGGGACAGGGCACACCGGGGAGCTGTTTTTT. Translation gives CASSRTGTGHTGELFF. This chain joins TRBV25-1 and TRBJ2-2; 9 bases are a match to TRBD1. Germline V lookup: CDR1 MGHDK, CDR2 SYGVNS. V lost 5 bases and J lost 3; bases outside the gene matches: 7. The CDR3 has 16 amino acids.

The chain joins TRBV7-3 to TRBJ2-3, with 9 bases aligning to TRBD2. The CDR3 contains 15 residues. Trimming at V came to 3 bases and at J to 4 bases, leaving 5 bases not matched to a gene. Per germline, CDR1 SGHTA and CDR2 FQGTGA. In DNA form, the CDR3 reads TGTGCCAGCAGCTTCGGGACTAGCTATGCAGATACGCAGTATTTT. Protein product: CASSFGTSYADTQYF.

The CDR3 reads CASSTGNKDGYTF. The CDR3 DNA reads as TGTGCCAGCAGCACAGGGAACAAGGATGGCTACACCTTC. J is TRBJ1-2 and V is TRBV27, with D tentatively TRBD1 (6 bases). Trimming cost V 6 bases and J 6 bases, with 14 bases left between them. The CDR3 is 13 residues long. Germline CDR1 reads MNHEY; CDR2 reads SMNVEV (reference sequence).

The chain employs TRBV5-1 and TRBJ1-1; perhaps TRBD1 as D (5 bases). V shed 4 bases and J shed 6 bases, with 16 bases lying between them. The CDR3 runs to 14 residues. The germline V gene encodes CDR1 SGHRS and CDR2 YFSETQ. The CDR3 DNA reads TGCGCCAGCAGCGCCTGGCAGGGTTTGGCTGAAGCTTTCTTT. Protein: CASSAWQGLAEAFF.

This chain links TRBV9 with TRBJ2-7; no clear D. The CDR3 has 14 residues. Germline assignment: CDR1 SGDLS and CDR2 YYNGEE. The V end lost 0 bases, the J end lost 0 bases, and 7 bases lay between the germline ends. This CDR3 is CASSVASSSYEQYF. In nucleotides, the CDR3 is TGTGCCAGCAGCGTAGCGTCTAGCTCCTACGAGCAGTACTTC.

The chain recombines TRBV29-1 with TRBJ1-2; the D gene is possibly TRBD1 (6 bases). Germline assignment: CDR1 SQVTM and CDR2 ANQGSEA. The germline V and J ends were trimmed by 6 bases and 5 bases, with 19 bases remaining between them. The CDR3 length is 14 residues. CDR3 coding DNA: TGCAGCGTCGTCCTCCCAGGGGAAGGATATGGCTACACCTTC. This encodes CSVVLPGEGYGYTF. The entire variable domain, with the rest obtained from reference TRBV29-1 and TRBJ1-2, is as follows: SAVISQKPSRDICQRGTSLTIQCQVDSQVTMMFWYRQQPGQSLTLIATANQGSEATYESGFVIDKFPISRPNLTFSTLTVSNMSPEDSSIYLCSVVLPGEGYGYTFGSGTRLTVV.

This clone was seen a few times. The chain is built from TRBV19 and TRBJ1-2; 8 bases fit TRBD1. CDR1 is LNHDA and CDR2 is SQIVND in the germline V gene (reference sequence). The ends lost 4 bases at V and 8 bases at J; junction bases unmatched: 6. CDR3 length equals 13 residues. The CDR3 coding sequence is TGTGCCAGTAGTACGACAGGGGTTGACGGCTACACCTTC. Amino acids: CASSTTGVDGYTF. The complete variable domain, with remaining parts taken from reference TRBV19 and TRBJ1-2, reads DGGITQSPKYLFRKEGQNVTLSCEQNLNHDAMYWYRQDPGQGLRLIYYSQIVNDFQKGDIAEGYSVSREKKESFPLTVTSAQKNPTAFYLCASSTTGVDGYTFGSGTRLTVV.

V gene TRBV28 combines with J gene TRBJ2-1, with D tentatively TRBD1 (6 bases). V gave up 5 bases and J gave up 12 bases, with 17 bases separating them. From germline, CDR1 is MDHEN and CDR2 SYDVKM. This CDR3 has 13 residues. CDR3: CASSANRARAQFF. The CDR3 nucleotides are TGTGCCAGCAGTGCGAACAGGGCCCGGGCGCAGTTCTTC. Full variable domain (outside the CDR3, taken from reference TRBV28 and TRBJ2-1): DVKVTQSSRYLVKRTGEKVFLECVQDMDHENMFWYRQDPGLGLRLIYFSYDVKMKEKGDIPEGYSVSREKKERFSLILESASTNQTSMYLCASSANRARAQFFGPGTRLTVL.

The CDR3 bases are TGTGCCACTGACCCCAAACGCGGGACCGGCGCCGGGGAGCTGTTTTTT. Translated: CATDPKRGTGAGELFF. The chain uses TRBV15 and TRBJ2-2; tentatively, D is TRBD2 (6 bases). The length of the CDR3 is 16 residues. Trimming stripped 9 bases from V and 6 bases from J, with 23 bases between. Germline CDR1 is LNHNV and CDR2 is YYDKDF (reference sequence). Full variable domain (rest looked up from reference TRBV15 and TRBJ2-2): DAMVIQNPRYQVTQFGKPVTLSCSQTLNHNVMYWYQQKSSQAPKLLFHYYDKDFNNEADTPDNFQSRRPNTSFCFLDIRSPGLGDTAMYLCATDPKRGTGAGELFFGEGSRLTVL.

The J gene is TRBJ1-5, the V gene TRBV4-1, with TRBD1 as a possible D gene (6 bases). The CDR3 is 15 residues long. Trimming shortened V by 1 base and J by 3 bases, and 10 bases separated the two germline ends. Germline CDR1 is MGHRA and CDR2 is YSYEKL. The chain's CDR3 is CASSQVGAVNQPQHF. The CDR3 nucleotides are TGCGCCAGCAGCCAAGTGGGGGCAGTCAATCAGCCCCAGCATTTT.

The chain carries TRBV29-1 and TRBJ2-3; the D is unclear. This CDR3 comprises 12 residues. The germline gives CDR1 SQVTM, CDR2 ANQGSEA. V lost 5 bases and J 4 bases, leaving 10 bases between the germline ends. CDR3 loop: CSVPYLPDTQYF. CDR3 sequence (DNA): TGCAGCGTTCCCTATCTTCCAGATACGCAGTATTTT.

This clone showed up just a few times. This rearrangement joins TRBV3-1 (or the pseudogene TRBV3-2) to TRBJ2-7, with D tentatively TRBD2 (6 bases). The V and J ends lost 2 bases and 0 bases respectively, with 11 bases between them. This CDR3 has 15 amino acids. From germline, CDR1 is LGHDT and CDR2 YNNKEL (reference sequence). The CDR3 spells CASSQPGLSSYEQYF. In nucleotides, the CDR3 is TGTGCCAGCAGCCAACCGGGACTGAGCTCCTACGAGCAGTACTTC.

This sequence joins TRBV2 and TRBJ2-1; 10 positions match TRBD2. The germline CDR1 and CDR2 sequences are SNHLY and FYNNEI. V lost 9 bases and J lost 4; bases outside the gene matches: 6. The CDR3 extends over 14 amino acids. The CDR3 loop reads CARTSSGRYNEQFF. The DNA for the CDR3 is TGTGCCAGAACCAGTAGCGGGAGGTACAATGAGCAGTTCTTC.

The gene calls are TRBV7-2 and TRBJ2-1; weak D call: TRBD2 (6 bases). Germline CDR1 and CDR2: SGHTA and FQGNSA. CDR3 length: 16 residues. Between the trimmed V and J ends, which lost 1 base and 7 bases, there was a span of 17 bases. CDR3 sequence reads: CASSLGGGVERNEQFF. The DNA of the CDR3 is TGTGCCAGCAGCTTAGGCGGCGGGGTGGAGCGAAATGAGCAGTTCTTC.

The V and J genes are TRBV10-2 and TRBJ2-7, with D unresolved. CDR1 is WSHSY and CDR2 is SAAADI in the germline V gene. The CDR3 runs 14 residues. V was trimmed by 5 bases and J by 0 bases, leaving 11 bases between them. This chain's CDR3 is CASSPRLSSYEQYF. The CDR3 DNA sequence: TGCGCCAGCAGTCCCCGGTTGAGCTCCTACGAGCAGTACTTC.

For this clone: A read error may produce the germline difference seen at one junction end. The chain is built from TRBV11-2 and TRBJ1-1, with D perhaps matching TRBD1 (6 bases). Germline assignment: CDR1 SGHAT and CDR2 FQNNGV. CDR3 length equals 15 residues. CDR3 loop: CASSLDFQGFNEAFF. DNA of the CDR3: TGTGCCAGCAGCCTAGATTTCCAGGGGTTCAATGAAGCTTTCTTT.

This clone was counted ten times or more. V and J are TRBV30 and TRBJ1-6, with unresolved D. V lost 0 bases to trimming and J lost 9 bases, with 12 bases between them. The CDR3 covers 14 residues. The germline CDR1 and CDR2 sequences are GTSNPN and SVGIG (reference sequence). The CDR3 region has the DNA TGTGCCTGGAGTGTATTGGAGGGTGGTTCACCCCTCCACTTT. This translates into CAWSVLEGGSPLHF.

The chain carries TRBV21-1 and TRBJ2-2; TRBD2, the table's D call, was not compared with the DNA. TRBV21-1 is described as a pseudogene. This CDR3 contains 15 residues. The CDR3 DNA is TGTGCCAGCAGCAAGACTAGCGGGAACACCGGGGAGCTGTTTTTT. Its protein is CASSKTSGNTGELFF.

The chain joins TRBV5-1 to TRBJ2-1, with 9 nucleotides matching TRBD1. The V gene's germline CDR1 is SGHRS and CDR2 YFSETQ. The CDR3 sequence is 15 residues long. V shed 2 bases, J shed 6 bases, and the junction held 6 bases outside the gene matches. CDR3 sequence (DNA): TGCGCCAGCAGCTTCGGAACAGGGGGCCCCAATGAGCAGTTCTTC. Its translation is CASSFGTGGPNEQFF.

The rearrangement links TRBV5-4 to TRBJ2-7; D unclear. The germline CDR1 and CDR2 sequences are SGHNT and YYREEE (reference sequence). The CDR3 has 15 residues. V was trimmed by 2 bases and J by 0 bases, leaving 12 bases between them. CDR3 in amino acids: CASSFDLNPSYEQYF. The CDR3 DNA is TGTGCCAGCAGCTTTGACTTAAACCCCTCCTACGAGCAGTACTTC.

J is TRBJ2-3 and V is TRBV10-2, with 8 bases matching TRBD2. Germline V CDR1 and CDR2: WSHSY, SAAADI. The CDR3 extends over 16 amino acids. V shed 2 bases, J shed 6 bases, and the junction held 10 bases outside the gene matches. CDR3 residues: CASSEGAGARGDTQYF. CDR3 nucleotides: TGCGCCAGCAGTGAGGGAGCGGGGGCTAGGGGGGATACGCAGTATTTT.

This rearrangement joins TRBV4-1 to TRBJ2-3; D is perhaps TRBD2 (6 bases). The ends were cut back, 4 bases at V and 3 bases at J, with 14 bases in the middle. From germline, CDR1 is MGHRA and CDR2 YSYEKL. There are 15 residues in the CDR3. CDR3 sequence reads: CASSRGDRGTDTQYF. DNA of the CDR3: TGCGCCAGCAGCCGCGGTGATCGGGGGACAGATACGCAGTATTTT.

The V and J genes are TRBV29-1 and TRBJ2-5; 13 nucleotides agree with TRBD2. The CDR3 totals 17 residues. Germline loops: CDR1 SQVTM, CDR2 ANQGSEA. V shed 6 bases, J shed 7 bases, and the junction held 17 bases outside the gene matches. This CDR3 reads CSVGTSGTTPLMRTQYF. The CDR3 DNA is TGCAGCGTAGGGACTAGCGGGACGACCCCTTTGATGAGGACCCAGTACTTC.